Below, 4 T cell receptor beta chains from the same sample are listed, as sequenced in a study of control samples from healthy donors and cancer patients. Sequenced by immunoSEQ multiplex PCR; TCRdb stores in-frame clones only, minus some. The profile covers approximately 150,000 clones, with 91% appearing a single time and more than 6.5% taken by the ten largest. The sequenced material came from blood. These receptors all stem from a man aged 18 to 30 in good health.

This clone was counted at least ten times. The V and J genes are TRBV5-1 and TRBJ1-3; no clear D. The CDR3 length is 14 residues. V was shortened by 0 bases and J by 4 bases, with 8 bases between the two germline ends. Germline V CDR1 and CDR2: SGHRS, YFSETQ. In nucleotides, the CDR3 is TGCGCCAGCAGCTTGGAAGCTTCCGGAAACACCATATATTTT. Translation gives CASSLEASGNTIYF.

CDR3 loop: CASSQTGRNTEAFF. CDR3 bases: TGCGCCAGCAGCCAAACGGGACGTAACACTGAAGCTTTCTTT. V gene TRBV4-1 combines with J gene TRBJ1-1, with D maybe TRBD1 (5 bases). V was cut by 2 bases and J by 2 bases, with 9 bases left in between. CDR3 size: 14 residues. Germline CDR1 is MGHRA and CDR2 is YSYEKL.

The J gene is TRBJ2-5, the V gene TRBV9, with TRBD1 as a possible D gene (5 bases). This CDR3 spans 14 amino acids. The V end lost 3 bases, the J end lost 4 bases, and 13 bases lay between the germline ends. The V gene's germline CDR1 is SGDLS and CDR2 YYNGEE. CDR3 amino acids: CASSGAQGLETQYF. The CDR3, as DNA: TGTGCCAGCAGCGGGGCCCAGGGCCTAGAGACCCAGTACTTC.

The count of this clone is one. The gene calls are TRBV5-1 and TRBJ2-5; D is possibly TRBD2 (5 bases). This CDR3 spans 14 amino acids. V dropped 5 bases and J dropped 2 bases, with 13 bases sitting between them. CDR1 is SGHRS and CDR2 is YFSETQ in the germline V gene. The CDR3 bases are TGCGCCAGCAGGACCCAAAGCGGACAAGAGACCCAGTACTTC. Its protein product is CASRTQSGQETQYF. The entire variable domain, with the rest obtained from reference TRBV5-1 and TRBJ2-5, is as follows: KAGVTQTPRYLIKTRGQQVTLSCSPISGHRSVSWYQQTPGQGLQFLFEYFSETQRNKGNFPGRFSGRQFSNSRSEMNVSTLELGDSALYLCASRTQSGQETQYFGPGTRLLVL.